This entry lists 31 T cell receptor beta chains sequenced from one sample in a study of T cells of healthy individuals. Using its own MiXCR run on the 5' RACE reads, TCRdb lists one record per CDR3 protein. This table holds around 79,000 distinct CDR3 sequences, approximately 5.4% found once. These receptors all stem from a female donor in good health.

This clonotype was seen ten or more times. This chain connects TRBV30 to TRBJ2-5; possibly TRBD2 for D (6 bases). The V end was cut by 0 bases, the J end by 4 bases, with 15 bases between. The CDR3 covers 15 residues. CDR1 and CDR2 (germline): GTSNPN, SVGIG (reference sequence). CDR3 region: CAWSVLGGVGETQYF. The CDR3 DNA reads TGTGCCTGGAGTGTTCTAGGAGGGGTCGGAGAGACCCAGTACTTC.

This clonotype appeared many times. The chain links TRBV5-5 to TRBJ1-1, with no clear D. The length of the CDR3 is 13 residues. CDR1 and CDR2 (germline): SGHKS, YYEKEE (reference sequence). Trimming removed 4 bases from V and 5 bases from J, with 12 bases in between. The CDR3: CASSMTPGTEAFF. CDR3 in DNA: TGTGCCAGCAGCATGACTCCGGGAACTGAAGCTTTCTTT. The complete variable domain, with remaining parts taken from reference TRBV5-5 and TRBJ1-1, reads DAGVTQSPTHLIKTRGQQVTLRCSPISGHKSVSWYQQVLGQGPQFIFQYYEKEERGRGNFPDRFSARQFPNYSSELNVNALLLGDSALYLCASSMTPGTEAFFGQGTRLTVV.

Concerning this clonotype: Just one base apart from a much larger clone, this may be a read error. The V call is TRBV29-1, the J call TRBJ2-6; unclear D gene. The CDR3 totals 13 residues. Trimming pared 7 bases from V and 1 base from J, leaving 8 bases between. Germline values: CDR1 SQVTM, CDR2 ANQGSEA. This CDR3 reads CSAGPSGANVLTF. DNA for the CDR3: TGCAGCGCTGGACCTTCTGGGGCCAACGTCCTGACTTTC. The full variable domain, rest sourced from reference TRBV29-1 and TRBJ2-6, is SAVISQKPSRDICQRGTSLTIQCQVDSQVTMMFWYRQQPGQSLTLIATANQGSEATYESGFVIDKFPISRPNLTFSTLTVSNMSPEDSSIYLCSAGPSGANVLTFGAGSRLTVL.

This clonotype came up many times. This chain joins TRBV30 and TRBJ2-7; a possible D gene is TRBD2 (6 bases). V lost 1 base, J lost 4 bases, and 20 bases lay in between. Germline V gene data show CDR1 as GTSNPN and CDR2 as SVGIG (reference sequence). There are 16 residues in the CDR3. This chain's CDR3 is CAWSDFVGGEEYEQYF. The CDR3 DNA reads as TGTGCCTGGAGTGATTTCGTGGGAGGCGAAGAATACGAGCAGTACTTC.

This clonotype appeared many times. The chain has TRBV7-3 and TRBJ1-6, with D hard to call. CDR1 and CDR2 from the germline V gene are SGHTA and FQGTGA. V lost 4 bases and J 5 bases, leaving 6 bases between the germline ends. There are 13 residues in the CDR3. CDR3 bases: TGTGCCAGCAGCTCGACGGATAATTCACCCCTCCACTTT. The encoded protein is CASSSTDNSPLHF.

This clonotype was recorded many times. V gene TRBV7-6 combines with J gene TRBJ2-5, with a tentative D call TRBD1 (6 bases). This CDR3 spans 14 amino acids. The V gene's germline CDR1 is SGHVS and CDR2 FNYEAQ. V dropped 1 base and J dropped 5 bases, with 11 bases sitting between them. CDR3 residues: CASSLVQGRETQYF. CDR3 sequence (DNA): TGTGCCAGCAGCTTAGTACAGGGCCGTGAGACCCAGTACTTC.

This clonotype was counted between two and nine times. In nucleotides, the CDR3 is TGCAGCGTTGTTCAGCAAACCAAAAAAGAGACCCAGTACTTC. Encoded protein: CSVVQQTKKETQYF. The V and J genes are TRBV29-1 and TRBJ2-5, with no clear D. The germline V gene encodes CDR1 SQVTM and CDR2 ANQGSEA. The CDR3 runs 14 residues. The V end lost 4 bases, the J end lost 3 bases, and 15 bases lay between the germline ends.

This clonotype was seen at least ten times. This chain links TRBV27 with TRBJ1-5; D call uncertain. Germline lookup yields CDR1 MNHEY and CDR2 SMNVEV (reference sequence). Trimming pared 7 bases from V and 7 bases from J, leaving 14 bases between. CDR3 length: 13 amino acids. The CDR3 spells CASKPPWGQPQHF. The CDR3 bases are TGTGCCAGCAAGCCCCCCTGGGGACAGCCCCAGCATTTT.

This clonotype was picked up many times. The chain uses TRBV20-1 and TRBJ2-1, with 9 bases aligning to TRBD2. This CDR3 region has 17 residues. After removal of 5 bases from V and 0 bases from J, the junction contained 11 bases not matched to a gene. CDR1 and CDR2 from the germline V gene are DFQATT and SNEGSKA (reference sequence). CDR3 in amino acids: CSAAGGQDLSSYNEQFF. For the CDR3, the DNA is TGCAGTGCTGCGGGGGGGCAGGACCTCAGCTCCTACAATGAGCAGTTCTTC.

This clonotype was seen a few times. V gene TRBV12-3 or TRBV12-4 combines with J gene TRBJ2-1; 10 bases are a match to TRBD2. With 3 bases clipped from V and 7 bases from J, the junction kept 6 bases outside the gene matches. This CDR3 has 15 residues. Written as DNA, the CDR3 is TGTGCCAGCAGTTTGGGGTCTAGCGGGAGTAATGAGCAGTTCTTC. Its protein product is CASSLGSSGSNEQFF.

V gene TRBV5-6 combines with J gene TRBJ2-1, with D uncertain. The CDR3 is 16 residues long. CDR1 is SGHDT and CDR2 is YYEEEE in the germline V gene. Trimming took off 4 bases at V and 4 bases at J, with 18 bases between the two ends. In DNA form, the CDR3 reads TGTGCCAGCAGCCTCGGGTCTTTTTCTTTGTACAATGAGCAGTTCTTC. Translating gives CASSLGSFSLYNEQFF. Complete variable domain (other parts from reference TRBV5-6 and TRBJ2-1): DAGVTQSPTHLIKTRGQQVTLRCSPKSGHDTVSWYQQALGQGPQFIFQYYEEEERQRGNFPDRFSGHQFPNYSSELNVNALLLGDSALYLCASSLGSFSLYNEQFFGPGTRLTVL.

The genes are TRBV12-3 or TRBV12-4 and TRBJ2-7, with TRBD1 matching 7 bases. J was trimmed by 1 base and V by 5 bases; bases with no gene match: 5. The CDR3 consists of 14 residues. The CDR3 spells CASSPGQLSYEQYF. CDR3 coding DNA: TGTGCCAGCAGTCCGGGACAGCTATCCTACGAGCAGTACTTC.

The CDR3 is CASSFGPGPDNEQFF. CDR3 in DNA: TGTGCCAGCAGTTTTGGACCGGGACCAGACAATGAGCAGTTCTTC. The rearrangement links TRBV7-2 to TRBJ2-1; D tentatively fits TRBD1 or TRBD2 (5 bases each). CDR1 and CDR2 (germline): SGHTA, FQGNSA. The CDR3 extends over 15 amino acids. Trimming cost V 6 bases and J 5 bases, with 17 bases left between them.

A few counts support this clonotype. V is TRBV12-5 and J is TRBJ1-1; TRBD1 aligns across 9 bases. With V trimmed by 2 bases and J by 1 base, 14 bases remained unmatched. Germline V lookup: CDR1 LGHNT, CDR2 FRNRAP. The CDR3 runs to 19 residues. Here the CDR3 DNA reads TGTGCTAGTGGTTTGATAACCGGTCGGGACAGGGCCGAGAACACTGAAGCTTTCTTT. It encodes CASGLITGRDRAENTEAFF.

This clonotype has just a few counts. The genes are TRBV6-2 or TRBV6-3 and TRBJ1-5; 7 positions match TRBD1. CDR3 size: 15 residues. With 7 bases clipped from V and 1 base from J, the junction kept 7 bases outside the gene matches. Germline V CDR1 and CDR2: MNHEY, SVGEGT. This chain's CDR3 is CASTTTGLSNQPQHF. The CDR3, as DNA: TGTGCCAGCACCACGACAGGGTTGAGCAATCAGCCCCAGCATTTT.

This clonotype was observed many times. The junction and the germline gene differ at one end; a read error may be behind it. The V and J genes are TRBV7-9 and TRBJ1-2; no clear D gene. Germline CDR1 SEHNR, CDR2 FQNEAQ (reference sequence). This CDR3 has 11 residues. CDR3 amino acids: CASSPRAVAVF. DNA of the CDR3: TGTGCCAGCAGCCCCCGGGCAGTTGCAGTGTTT. Drawing the rest from reference TRBV7-9 and TRBJ1-2, the complete variable domain is DTGVSQNPRHKITKRGQNVTFRCDPISEHNRLYWYRQTLGQGPEFLTYFQNEAQLEKSRLLSDRFSAERPKGSFSTLEIQRTEQGDSAMYLCASSPRAVAVFGSGTRLTVV.

V and J are TRBV24-1 and TRBJ2-2; 13 nucleotides align to TRBD2. The V gene's germline CDR1 is KGHDR and CDR2 SFDVKD. V gave up 4 bases and J gave up 3 bases; unmatched junction bases: 10. The CDR3 spans 19 residues. The CDR3 spells CATSDESLAGGPYTGELFF. In nucleotides, the CDR3 is TGTGCCACCAGTGACGAATCACTAGCGGGAGGGCCATACACCGGGGAGCTGTTTTTT.

This clonotype was observed a few times. V usage is TRBV18 and J usage is TRBJ2-7; 8 bases are a match to TRBD2. Trimming took 3 bases from V and 2 from J; bases not matched to a gene: 12. The germline gives CDR1 KGHSH, CDR2 LQKENI. This CDR3 region has 17 residues. The CDR3 nucleotides read TGTGCCAGCTCACCGGGAGCGGGAGTTCCGGACCCCTACGAGCAGTACTTC. Translating gives CASSPGAGVPDPYEQYF.

The rearrangement joins TRBV2 to TRBJ2-7; TRBD1 matches 9 bases. V lost 4 bases to trimming and J lost 3 bases; unmatched junction nucleotides: 4. Germline V lookup: CDR1 SNHLY, CDR2 FYNNEI. The CDR3 loop spans 14 amino acids. CDR3 bases: TGTGCCAGCAGTGGAGAGGACAGGGGCTACGAGCAGTACTTC. This encodes CASSGEDRGYEQYF.

This clonotype was observed a handful of times. The chain uses TRBV18 and TRBJ1-2; possibly TRBD1 for D (6 bases). The germline V and J ends were trimmed by 0 bases and 4 bases, with 12 bases remaining between them. The CDR3 length is 15 residues. The germline gives CDR1 KGHSH, CDR2 LQKENI. DNA for the CDR3: TGTGCCAGCTCACCACCGTGGGGGCGCAGCTATGGCTACACCTTC. Its protein is CASSPPWGRSYGYTF.

This clonotype occurred a few times. The chain links TRBV28 to TRBJ2-5; 11 bases fit TRBD2. CDR1 MDHEN and CDR2 SYDVKM come from the germline V gene. V trimming: 3 bases; J trimming: 0 bases; junction bases outside the gene matches: 12. The CDR3 spans 19 residues. CDR3 DNA: TGTGCCAGCAGTTTTTTAGCCGGGACTAGCGGACTATACCAAGAGACCCAGTACTTC. This sequence encodes CASSFLAGTSGLYQETQYF.

The chain links TRBV6-2 or TRBV6-3 to TRBJ1-1; tentatively, D is TRBD1 (6 bases). CDR3 length: 14 residues. V lost 5 bases to trimming and J lost 0 bases, with 10 bases between them. Germline V lookup: CDR1 MNHEY, CDR2 SVGEGT. The chain's CDR3 is CASSGGHLNTEAFF. The CDR3 DNA follows: TGTGCCAGCAGTGGGGGACACCTGAACACTGAAGCTTTCTTT.

This clonotype was counted between two and nine times. This chain connects TRBV7-2 to TRBJ2-1, with 9 bases fitting TRBD2. Germline V gives CDR1 SGHTA, CDR2 FQGNSA. With V trimmed by 3 bases and J by 7 bases, 7 bases remained unmatched. This CDR3 spans 15 amino acids. The DNA for the CDR3 is TGTGCCAGCAGCTTGGCGGGAGGGTTACCTAATGAGCAGTTCTTC. Translation: CASSLAGGLPNEQFF.

Many counts were recorded for this clonotype. The genes are TRBV18 and TRBJ1-5, with a tentative D call TRBD1 (6 bases). The CDR3 loop spans 15 amino acids. Trimming pared 4 bases from V and 5 bases from J, leaving 15 bases between. Germline assignment: CDR1 KGHSH and CDR2 LQKENI. CDR3 sequence reads: CASSRLQGSDQPQHF. The CDR3 DNA reads as TGTGCCAGCTCACGGCTACAGGGATCGGATCAGCCCCAGCATTTT.

This clonotype has only a few counts. The chain combines TRBV6-2 or TRBV6-3 with TRBJ2-1; TRBD2 matches 7 bases. Germline V CDR1 and CDR2: MNHEY, SVGEGT. CDR3 length equals 16 residues. With 4 bases clipped from V and 4 bases from J, the junction kept 10 bases outside the gene matches. CDR3 in amino acids: CASSSEGGSHYNEQFF. CDR3 DNA: TGTGCCAGCAGTTCAGAGGGCGGGAGCCATTACAATGAGCAGTTCTTC.

This clonotype was seen only a few times. The chain uses TRBV28 and TRBJ2-7; D possibly uses TRBD1 or TRBD2 (5 bases each). The CDR3 totals 13 residues. Trimming shortened V by 4 bases and J by 0 bases, and 7 bases separated the two germline ends. Germline V lookup: CDR1 MDHEN, CDR2 SYDVKM. CDR3 bases: TGTGCCAGCAGTTCAGGGACCTCCTACGAGCAGTACTTC. Amino acid sequence: CASSSGTSYEQYF.

The chain joins TRBV3-1 to TRBJ2-7, with D hard to call. In germline, CDR1 is LGHDT, CDR2 YNNKEL (reference sequence). This CDR3 is 15 amino acids long. V shed 2 bases and J shed 0 bases, with 11 bases lying between them. The CDR3 DNA reads TGTGCCAGCAGCCAACTCGGGTCGGCCTCCTACGAGCAGTACTTC. Protein product: CASSQLGSASYEQYF.

There are a few counts of this clonotype. The chain recombines TRBV7-2 with TRBJ2-1; D not resolved. Per the germline V gene, CDR1 is SGHTA and CDR2 is FQGNSA. The CDR3 covers 14 residues. V lost 3 bases, J lost 6 bases, and 12 bases lay in between. CDR3 coding DNA: TGTGCCAGCAGCTTGGCAAGCGCCCGCAATGAGCAGTTCTTC. It codes for CASSLASARNEQFF.

The sample holds many counts of this clonotype. J is TRBJ2-2 and V is TRBV28, with 7 bases identical to TRBD2. Per germline, CDR1 MDHEN and CDR2 SYDVKM. J lost 9 bases, V lost 4 bases, and 11 bases had no gene match. The CDR3 totals 15 residues. This chain's CDR3 is CASSSAGRRTRELFF. DNA of the CDR3: TGTGCCAGCAGTTCTGCCGGGAGGAGGACCCGGGAGCTGTTTTTT.

This clonotype was detected many times. This chain joins TRBV6-6 and TRBJ2-7; 8 nucleotides align to TRBD2. With V trimmed by 7 bases and J by 4 bases, 9 bases remained unmatched. The CDR3 is 14 amino acids. Germline CDR1 MNHNY, CDR2 SVGAGI (reference sequence). CDR3 sequence: CASTVAGGDYEQYF. The CDR3 nucleotides read TGTGCCAGCACCGTTGCGGGGGGCGATTACGAGCAGTACTTC.

This clonotype was counted ten times or more. The J gene is TRBJ2-1, the V gene TRBV5-1; 10 nucleotides align to TRBD2. CDR1 is SGHRS, CDR2 YFSETQ, per germline. V shed 4 bases, J shed 6 bases, and the junction held 13 bases outside the gene matches. CDR3 length: 17 residues. CDR3 bases: TGCGCCAGCAGCCCCAGCCCCAGCGGGAGGGCGGGCAATGAGCAGTTCTTC. As protein: CASSPSPSGRAGNEQFF.